These T cell receptor beta chains were read from a single sample in a study of human thymus T cells. This table comes from immunoSEQ multiplex PCR, and its TCRdb copy is limited to in-frame clones, with some not included. The sample contains tens of thousands of clones, about 96% of which appear only once. The sample consisted of thymus tissue. Receptors originate from a boy younger than two with a congenital heart defect but otherwise immunologically healthy. The CDR3 runs from the conserved cysteine through the conserved F or W. The order of the fields is J gene, D gene, V gene, clone size, CDR3 DNA, CDR3 protein. The D gene is left open where the match is weak. The listing skips clone size in some rows; elsewhere it reads once, few, many or a size class.

>TRBJ1-1|NA|TRBV2|NA
TGTGCCAGCAGTTCCACTTTTGGGGAGGACCGGGGGATGGACACTGAAGCTTTCTTT
CASSSTFGEDRGMDTEAFF
>TRBJ2-6|TRBD1|TRBV14|NA
TGTGCCAGCAGCCAAGACCCCCGGGACAGGGGAAGTTATATGGCCTTAACTGGGGCCAACGTCCTGACTTTC
CASSQDPRDRGSYMALTGANVLTF
>TRBJ2-7|NA|TRBV30|once
TGTGCCTGGAGTAACGGAGGCTCCTACGAGCAGTACTTC
CAWSNGGSYEQYF
>TRBJ2-7|NA|TRBV4-1|NA
TGCGCCAGCAGCCAAGAGGCGGTGGGCGGGGAGCAGTACTTC
CASSQEAVGGEQYF
>TRBJ1-5|TRBD1|TRBV28|NA
TGTGCCAGCAGTTTGGGCAGGGGGACTGCAGATCAGCCCCAGCATTTT
CASSLGRGTADQPQHF
>TRBJ1-3|TRBD1|TRBV11-2|NA
TGTGCCAGCAGCGAATTTCCGACAGGGGTCAACACCATATATTTT
CASSEFPTGVNTIYF
>TRBJ2-1|TRBD1|TRBV7-9|NA
TGTGCCAGCAGCCAGACAGGGGGCACGGACAATGAGCAGTTCTTC
CASSQTGGTDNEQFF
>TRBJ1-2|TRBD1|TRBV6-1|NA
TGTGCCAGCAGTGTAACGCCCGGACAGGGTTGGTATGGCTACACCTTC
CASSVTPGQGWYGYTF
>TRBJ2-2|NA|TRBV4-2|NA
TGTGCCAGCAGCCACCGTAGCACCGGGGAGCTGTTTTTT
CASSHRSTGELFF
>TRBJ2-7|NA|TRBV4-1|NA
TGCGCCAGCAGCCAAGATACCCCTAATGAGATTCCCTACCATCTGGACGAGCAGTACTTC
CASSQDTPNEIPYHLDEQYF
>TRBJ2-3|TRBD2|TRBV28|NA
TGTGCCAGCACCGAAACCGAGACTAGCGGGGGGCGGGGAGATACGCAGTATTTT
CASTETETSGGRGDTQYF
>TRBJ1-2|NA|TRBV14|once
TGTGCCAGCAGCCAATTTCAGTCTTTCCCCGGCTACTATGGCTACACCTTC
CASSQFQSFPGYYGYTF
>TRBJ1-6|NA|TRBV28|NA
TGTGCCAGCAGTCCAACAATTTGGGGTGGGGGTTCACCCCTCCACTTT
CASSPTIWGGGSPLHF
>TRBJ2-7|NA|TRBV6-5|NA
TGTGCCAGCAGCAGCAGGAGACAGTATTCCTACGAGCAGTACTTC
CASSSRRQYSYEQYF
>TRBJ1-6|TRBD1|TRBV14|NA
TGTGCCAGCAGCCAAGGGACAGGGGAGACTGCGGTTCCGAGTTCACCCCTCCACTTT
CASSQGTGETAVPSSPLHF
>TRBJ2-1|NA|TRBV10-3|NA
TGTGCCATCAGTGAGTCAACTAGGCGGGCCGACAATGAGCAGTTCTTC
CAISESTRRADNEQFF
>TRBJ1-2|NA|TRBV6-4|NA
TGTGCCAGCAGTGACGGGGTTTGCTATGGCTACACCTTC
CASSDGVCYGYTF
>TRBJ2-3|NA|TRBV4-1|NA
TGCGCCAGCAGCCGTAAGAAAACAGATACGCAGTATTTT
CASSRKKTDTQYF
>TRBJ1-2|NA|TRBV4-2|NA
TGTGCCAGCAGCCAAGATTCCCGGTACGGCTACACCTTC
CASSQDSRYGYTF
>TRBJ1-2|NA|TRBV5-1|NA
TGCGCCAGCAGCTTGGCTCGGCCAGACTATGGCTACACCTTC
CASSLARPDYGYTF
>TRBJ1-2|TRBD1|TRBV6-5|once
TGTGCCAGCAGCCTACAGGGGCCCTCTGGCTACACCTTC
CASSLQGPSGYTF
>TRBJ2-5|NA|TRBV7-7|few
TGTGCCAGCAGTCCCGACAGGTGGGAGACCCAGTACTTC
CASSPDRWETQYF
>TRBJ2-2|NA|TRBV11-2|NA
TGTGCCAGCAGCCCAAGGAAGGTTAGGGAGGTGTTTTTT
CASSPRKVREVFF
>TRBJ1-1|NA|TRBV14|once
TGTGCCAGCAGCCAAGAGCCACATTGGCGGGGATCTGTTTCGAACACTGAAGCTTTCTTT
CASSQEPHWRGSVSNTEAFF
>TRBJ1-4|TRBD1|TRBV5-1|NA
TGCGCCAGCAGCTTACTGGGACAGATTGAAAAACTGTTTTTT
CASSLLGQIEKLFF
>TRBJ2-3|NA|TRBV2|NA
TGTGCCAGCAAGGACCCGCCACCCCGAACCAAACGCACAGATACGCAGTATTTT
CASKDPPPRTKRTDTQYF